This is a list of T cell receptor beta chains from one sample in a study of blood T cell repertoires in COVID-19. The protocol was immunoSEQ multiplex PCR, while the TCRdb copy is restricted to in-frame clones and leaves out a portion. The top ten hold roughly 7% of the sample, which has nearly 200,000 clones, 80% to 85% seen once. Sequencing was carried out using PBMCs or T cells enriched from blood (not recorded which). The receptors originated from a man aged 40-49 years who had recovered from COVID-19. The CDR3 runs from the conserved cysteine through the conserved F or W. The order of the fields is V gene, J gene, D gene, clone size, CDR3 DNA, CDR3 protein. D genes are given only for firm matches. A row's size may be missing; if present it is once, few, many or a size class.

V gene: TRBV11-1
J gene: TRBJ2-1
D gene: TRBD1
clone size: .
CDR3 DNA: TGTGCCAGCACCATCCGAACAGGGGCCTACAATGAGCAGTTCTTC
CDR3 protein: CASTIRTGAYNEQFF

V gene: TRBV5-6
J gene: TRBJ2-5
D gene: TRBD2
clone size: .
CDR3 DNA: TGTGCCAGCAGCCGCGTTGGACTAGCGGGGTCTCCACGGGGGACCCAGTACTTC
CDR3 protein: CASSRVGLAGSPRGTQYF

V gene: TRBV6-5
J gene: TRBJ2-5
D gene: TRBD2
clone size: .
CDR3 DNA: TGTGCCAGCACCCGGCCTAGCGGGGGTCAAGAGACCCAGTACTTC
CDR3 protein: CASTRPSGGQETQYF

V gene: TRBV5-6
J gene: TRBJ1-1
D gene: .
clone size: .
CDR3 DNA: TGTGCCAGCAGCTTGGGTCACATCGATATTTGGTCTGAAGCTTTCTTT
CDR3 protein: CASSLGHIDIWSEAFF

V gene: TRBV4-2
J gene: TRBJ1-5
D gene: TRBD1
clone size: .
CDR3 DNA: TGTGCCAGCAGCCAGGACAGGACAGGTCACAATCAGCCCCAGCATTTT
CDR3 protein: CASSQDRTGHNQPQHF

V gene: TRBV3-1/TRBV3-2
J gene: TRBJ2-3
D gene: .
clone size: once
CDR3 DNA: TGTGCCAGCAGCCAAGTAGGGCCCGGGGGAGCGCAGTATTTT
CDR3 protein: CASSQVGPGGAQYF

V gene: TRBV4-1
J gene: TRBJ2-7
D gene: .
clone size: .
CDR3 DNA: TGCGCCAGCAGCCTCAGGCAGGGGATCTACGAGCAGTACTTC
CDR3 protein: CASSLRQGIYEQYF

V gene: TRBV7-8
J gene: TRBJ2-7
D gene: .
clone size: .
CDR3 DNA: TGTGCCAGCAGCGTTAGCTCCTACGAGCAGTACTTC
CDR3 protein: CASSVSSYEQYF

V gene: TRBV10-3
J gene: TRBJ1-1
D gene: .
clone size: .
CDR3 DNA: TGTGCCATCAGTGAGCCCGGAAGGGGATCGAACACTGAAGCTTTCTTT
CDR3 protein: CAISEPGRGSNTEAFF

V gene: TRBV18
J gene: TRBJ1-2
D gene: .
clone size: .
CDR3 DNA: TGTGCCAGCTCACCCGACAGCAACTATGGCTACACCTTC
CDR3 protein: CASSPDSNYGYTF

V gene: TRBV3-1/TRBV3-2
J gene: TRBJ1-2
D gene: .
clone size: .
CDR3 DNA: TGTGCCAGCAGCCCTTCGGGGAGCGGGTTCCGCTACACCTTC
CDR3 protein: CASSPSGSGFRYTF

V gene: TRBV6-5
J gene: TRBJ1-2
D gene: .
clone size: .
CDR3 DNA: TGTGCCAGCAGTCTGAGAGACTATGGCTACACCTTC
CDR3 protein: CASSLRDYGYTF

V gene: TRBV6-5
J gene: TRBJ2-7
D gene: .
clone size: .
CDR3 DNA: TGTGCCAGCAGCTTACTCCCACCAGGGTACGAGCAGTACTTC
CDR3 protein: CASSLLPPGYEQYF

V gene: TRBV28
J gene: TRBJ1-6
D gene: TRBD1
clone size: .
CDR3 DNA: TGTGCCAGCACCCGGACAGGGCAGTCACCCCTCCACTTT
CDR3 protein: CASTRTGQSPLHF

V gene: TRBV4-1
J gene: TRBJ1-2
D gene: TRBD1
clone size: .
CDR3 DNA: TGCGCCAGCAGGCCACAGGGGGCCATTAACTATGGCTACACCTTC
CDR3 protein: CASRPQGAINYGYTF

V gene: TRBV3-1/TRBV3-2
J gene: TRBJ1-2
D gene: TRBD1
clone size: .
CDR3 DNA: TGTGCCAGCAGCCAAGATATCTTAGGGACAGGGAACTATGGCTACACCTTC
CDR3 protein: CASSQDILGTGNYGYTF

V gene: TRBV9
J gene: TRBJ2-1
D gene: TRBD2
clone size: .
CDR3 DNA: TGTGCCAGCAGCGCACCGGGAGGGGGCAATGAGCAGTTCTTC
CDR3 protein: CASSAPGGGNEQFF

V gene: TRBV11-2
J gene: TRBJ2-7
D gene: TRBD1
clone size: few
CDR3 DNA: TGTGCCAGCAGCTTACTCCAGCAGGCAGGGGGCTACGAGCAGTACTTC
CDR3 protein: CASSLLQQAGGYEQYF

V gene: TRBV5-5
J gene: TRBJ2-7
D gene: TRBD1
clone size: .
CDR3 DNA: TGTGCCAGCAGCTTGGTGGGTGGGACAGCCTACGAGCAGTACTTC
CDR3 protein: CASSLVGGTAYEQYF

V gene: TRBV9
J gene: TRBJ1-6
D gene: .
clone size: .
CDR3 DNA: TGTGCCAGCAGCGCCCACGGGGGAGACAATTCACCCCTCCACTTT
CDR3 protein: CASSAHGGDNSPLHF

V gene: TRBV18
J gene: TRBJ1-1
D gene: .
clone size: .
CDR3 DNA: TGTGCCAGCTCACTAAGGTCGCAGGTATTTTCCACTGAAGCTTTCTTT
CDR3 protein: CASSLRSQVFSTEAFF

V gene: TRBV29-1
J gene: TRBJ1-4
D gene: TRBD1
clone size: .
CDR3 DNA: TGCAGCGTCGCAGGGGGCCGAGATGATGAAAAACTGTTTTTT
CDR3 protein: CSVAGGRDDEKLFF

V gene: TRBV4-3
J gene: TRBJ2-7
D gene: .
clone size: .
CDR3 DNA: TGCGCCAGCAGCCAAGGTCCAAACGAGCAGTACTTC
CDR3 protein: CASSQGPNEQYF

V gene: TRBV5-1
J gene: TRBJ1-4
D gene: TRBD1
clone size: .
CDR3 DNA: TGCGCCAGCAGCTCACAGGGGGCTAATAATGAAAAACTGTTTTTT
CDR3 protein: CASSSQGANNEKLFF

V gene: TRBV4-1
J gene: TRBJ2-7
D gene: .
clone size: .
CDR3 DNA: TGCGCCAGCAGCCAGATACCCACGCAGGGGTGGTACGAGCAGTACTTC
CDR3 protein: CASSQIPTQGWYEQYF

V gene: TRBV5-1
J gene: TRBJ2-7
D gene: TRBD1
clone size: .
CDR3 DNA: TGCGCCAGCAGCCCCCCGGGACAGACATACGAGCAGTACTTC
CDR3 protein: CASSPPGQTYEQYF

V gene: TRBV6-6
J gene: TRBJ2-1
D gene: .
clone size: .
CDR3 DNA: TGTGCCAGCAGTTACCTTCAGGGTCGAGAGCAGTTCTTC
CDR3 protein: CASSYLQGREQFF